A selection of T cell receptor beta chains follows, all from one sample in a study of shared clonotypes between healthy human individuals. Generated by immunoSEQ multiplex PCR, the TCRdb table keeps only in-frame clones and is missing some. The repertoire holds about 2 million clones, with over 85% as singletons. The sample consisted of naive CD8+ T cells sorted from blood. Source of these receptors: a man between 18 and 29 years old in good health. Each CDR3 is given with its conserved first and last residue. D genes are given only for firm matches.

CDR3 length	V gene	D gene	J gene	CDR3 DNA	CDR3 protein
17	TRBV5-6	TRBD1	TRBJ2-3	TGTGCCAGCAGCTCAGGGGACAGGCCCCACAGCACAGATACGCAGTATTTT	CASSSGDRPHSTDTQYF
14	TRBV19	.	TRBJ2-1	TGTGCCAGCAAGTACAGGGATTCCTACAATGAGCAGTTCTTC	CASKYRDSYNEQFF
13	TRBV7-2	.	TRBJ2-7	TGTGCCAGCAGCGTAGGAGGGTCCTACGAGCAGTACTTC	CASSVGGSYEQYF
17	TRBV4-2	.	TRBJ2-1	TGTGCCAGCAGCCAAGAGATCCAGGGTAGCGCCTACAATGAGCAGTTCTTC	CASSQEIQGSAYNEQFF
15	TRBV9	TRBD2	TRBJ2-1	TGTGCCAGCGACGCTAGCGGGAGCGGCCACAATGAGCAGTTCTTC	CASDASGSGHNEQFF
15	TRBV28	.	TRBJ1-1	TGTGCCAGCAGTTTATTTGGGGACCGTGGGTGGGAAGCTTTCTTT	CASSLFGDRGWEAFF
15	TRBV7-9	TRBD1	TRBJ2-7	TGTGCCAGCAGCTATCGACAGGGGGCGGGCGACGAGCAGTACTTC	CASSYRQGAGDEQYF
13	TRBV10-3	.	TRBJ1-4	TGTGCCATCAGCGAGATTTTGGGTGAAAAACTGTTTTTT	CAISEILGEKLFF
16	TRBV7-9	.	TRBJ1-2	TGTGCCAGCAGCGAGATAGGGGCCCAGGGGAGCGGTGGCTACACCTTC	CASSEIGAQGSGGYTF
14	TRBV10-3	.	TRBJ2-1	TGTGCCATTAAGTCTAGAAAACCCAACAATGAGCAGTTCTTC	CAIKSRKPNNEQFF
20	TRBV7-3	.	TRBJ2-2	TGTGCCAGCAGCTCACCCGCTCAGGCTGGGTCAACAGGGAACACCGGGGAGCTGTTTTTT	CASSSPAQAGSTGNTGELFF